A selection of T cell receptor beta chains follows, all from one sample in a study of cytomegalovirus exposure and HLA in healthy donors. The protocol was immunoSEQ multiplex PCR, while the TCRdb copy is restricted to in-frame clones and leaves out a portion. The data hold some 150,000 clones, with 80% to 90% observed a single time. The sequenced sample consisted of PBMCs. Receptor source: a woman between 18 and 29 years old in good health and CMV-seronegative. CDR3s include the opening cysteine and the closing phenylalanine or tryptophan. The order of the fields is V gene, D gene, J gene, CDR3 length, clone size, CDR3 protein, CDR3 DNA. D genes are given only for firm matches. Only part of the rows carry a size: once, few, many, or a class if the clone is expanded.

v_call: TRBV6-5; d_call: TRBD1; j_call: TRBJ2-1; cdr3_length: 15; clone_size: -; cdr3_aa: CASSSGQSSYNEQFF; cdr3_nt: TGTGCCAGCAGTTCGGGACAGAGCTCCTACAATGAGCAGTTCTTC
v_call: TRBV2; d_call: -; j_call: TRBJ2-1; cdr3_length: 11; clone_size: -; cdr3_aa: CASSVRDEQFF; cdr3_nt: TGTGCCAGCAGTGTCCGGGATGAGCAGTTCTTC
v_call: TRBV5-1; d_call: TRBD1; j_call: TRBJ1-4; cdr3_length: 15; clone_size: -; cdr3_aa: CASSPLGQGVEKLFF; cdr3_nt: TGCGCCAGCAGCCCATTAGGACAGGGTGTAGAAAAACTGTTTTTT
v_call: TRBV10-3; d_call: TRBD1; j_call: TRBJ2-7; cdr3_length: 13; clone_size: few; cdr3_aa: CATARQGAYEQYF; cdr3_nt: TGTGCCACCGCCCGACAGGGGGCGTACGAGCAGTACTTC
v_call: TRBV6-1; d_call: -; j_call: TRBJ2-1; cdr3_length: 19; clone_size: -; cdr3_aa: CASSELGGGRVSVYNEQFF; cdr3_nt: TGTGCCAGCAGTGAATTGGGCGGGGGCCGCGTATCCGTCTACAATGAGCAGTTCTTC
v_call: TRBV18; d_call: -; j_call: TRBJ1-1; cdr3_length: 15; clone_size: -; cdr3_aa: CASSLEEAWVTEAFF; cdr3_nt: TGTGCCAGCTCTCTCGAGGAGGCTTGGGTCACTGAAGCTTTCTTT
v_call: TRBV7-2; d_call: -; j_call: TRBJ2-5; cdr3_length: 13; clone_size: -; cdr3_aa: CASRSTLQETQYF; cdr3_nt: TGTGCCAGCAGGTCGACTCTCCAAGAGACCCAGTACTTC
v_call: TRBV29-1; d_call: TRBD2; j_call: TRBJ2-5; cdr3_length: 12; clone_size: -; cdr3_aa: CSAGSGAETQYF; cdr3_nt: TGCAGTGCGGGTAGCGGGGCGGAGACCCAGTACTTC
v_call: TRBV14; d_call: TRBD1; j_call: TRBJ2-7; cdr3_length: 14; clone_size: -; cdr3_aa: CASSQYRGLYEQYF; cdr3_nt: TGTGCCAGCAGCCAATACAGGGGATTGTACGAGCAGTACTTC
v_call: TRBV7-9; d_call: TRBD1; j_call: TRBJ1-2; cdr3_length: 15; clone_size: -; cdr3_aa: CASTILTGESHGYTF; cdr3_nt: TGTGCCAGCACCATTCTGACAGGGGAATCCCATGGCTACACCTTC
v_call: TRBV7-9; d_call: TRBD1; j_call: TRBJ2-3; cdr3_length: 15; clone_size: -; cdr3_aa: CASSLHRGSTDTQYF; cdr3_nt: TGTGCCAGCAGCTTGCACAGGGGAAGCACAGATACGCAGTATTTT
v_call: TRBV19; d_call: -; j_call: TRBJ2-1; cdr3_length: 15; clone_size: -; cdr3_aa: CASSTGQGGYNEQFF; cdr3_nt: TGTGCCAGTAGTACCGGACAGGGAGGGTACAATGAGCAGTTCTTC
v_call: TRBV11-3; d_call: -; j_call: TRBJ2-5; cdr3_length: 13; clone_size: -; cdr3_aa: CASSLGAQETQYF; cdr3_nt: TGTGCCAGCAGCTTAGGGGCACAAGAGACCCAGTACTTC
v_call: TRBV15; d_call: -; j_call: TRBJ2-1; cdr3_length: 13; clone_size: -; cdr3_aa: CATSRGGRNEQFF; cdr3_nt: TGTGCCACCAGCAGAGGGGGCAGGAATGAGCAGTTCTTC
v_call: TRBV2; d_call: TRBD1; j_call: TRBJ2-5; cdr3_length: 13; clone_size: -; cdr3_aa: CASSRQGQETQYF; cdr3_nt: TGTGCCAGCAGCCGACAGGGGCAAGAGACCCAGTACTTC
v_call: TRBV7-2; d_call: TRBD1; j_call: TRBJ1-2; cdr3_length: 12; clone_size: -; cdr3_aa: CASSPTGVGYTF; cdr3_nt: TGTGCCAGCAGCCCGACAGGGGTCGGCTACACCTTC
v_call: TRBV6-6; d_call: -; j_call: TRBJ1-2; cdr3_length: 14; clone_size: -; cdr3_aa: CASSYSTPGFGYTF; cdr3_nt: TGTGCCAGCAGTTACTCGACCCCCGGGTTCGGCTACACCTTC
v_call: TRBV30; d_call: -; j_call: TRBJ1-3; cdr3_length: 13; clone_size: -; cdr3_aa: CAWSLSSGNTIYF; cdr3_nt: TGTGCCTGGAGTCTATCCTCTGGAAACACCATATATTTT
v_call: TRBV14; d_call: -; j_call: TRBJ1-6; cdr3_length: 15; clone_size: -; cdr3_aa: CASSPSGVFQSPLHF; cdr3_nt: TGTGCCAGCAGCCCGAGCGGCGTTTTCCAATCACCCCTCCACTTT
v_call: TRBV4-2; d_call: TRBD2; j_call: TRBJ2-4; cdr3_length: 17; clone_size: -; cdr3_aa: CASSQDRIAGGWDIQYF; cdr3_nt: TGTGCCAGCAGCCAAGATCGGATAGCGGGGGGATGGGACATTCAGTACTTC
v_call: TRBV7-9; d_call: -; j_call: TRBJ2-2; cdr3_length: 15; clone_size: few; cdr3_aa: CASSFSGTITGELFF; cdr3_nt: TGTGCCAGCAGCTTTTCCGGGACAATCACCGGGGAGCTGTTTTTT
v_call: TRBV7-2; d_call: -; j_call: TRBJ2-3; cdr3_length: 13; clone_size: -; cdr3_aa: CASSFLYTDTQYF; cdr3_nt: TGTGCCAGCAGCTTCCTCTACACAGATACGCAGTATTTT
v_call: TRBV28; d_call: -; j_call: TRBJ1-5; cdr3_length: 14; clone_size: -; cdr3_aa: CASKTDYSNQPQHF; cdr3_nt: TGTGCCAGCAAGACAGATTATAGCAATCAGCCCCAGCATTTT
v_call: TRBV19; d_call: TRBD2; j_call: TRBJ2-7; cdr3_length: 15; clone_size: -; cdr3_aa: CASSLSGSGGDEQYF; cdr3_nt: TGTGCCAGTAGTCTTTCCGGTTCGGGGGGGGACGAGCAGTACTTC
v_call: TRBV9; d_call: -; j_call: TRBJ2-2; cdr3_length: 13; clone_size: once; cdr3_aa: CASSEIHSGELFF; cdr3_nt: TGCGCCAGCAGCGAAATCCATTCCGGGGAGCTGTTTTTT
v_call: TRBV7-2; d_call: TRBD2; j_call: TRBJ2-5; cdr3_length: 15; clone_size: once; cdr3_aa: CASSVGLALQETQYF; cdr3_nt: TGTGCCAGCAGCGTGGGACTAGCGCTTCAAGAGACCCAGTACTTC
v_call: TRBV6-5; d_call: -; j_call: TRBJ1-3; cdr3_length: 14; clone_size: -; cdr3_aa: CASSYSSGGNTIYF; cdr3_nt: TGTGCCAGCAGTTACTCGAGCGGGGGAAACACCATATATTTT
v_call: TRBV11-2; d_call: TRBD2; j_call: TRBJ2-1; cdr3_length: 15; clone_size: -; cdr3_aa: CASSPPSGRASEQFF; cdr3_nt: TGTGCCAGCAGCCCGCCTAGCGGGAGGGCGAGTGAGCAGTTCTTC
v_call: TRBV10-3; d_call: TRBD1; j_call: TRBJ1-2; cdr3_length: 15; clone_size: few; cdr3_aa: CAISESEGGERGYTF; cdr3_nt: TGTGCCATCAGTGAGTCTGAAGGGGGCGAGAGGGGCTACACCTTC
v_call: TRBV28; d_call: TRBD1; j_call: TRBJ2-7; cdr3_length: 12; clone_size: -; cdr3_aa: CASSSGTGGEYF; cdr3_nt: TGTGCCAGCAGTTCCGGGACAGGGGGAGAGTACTTC
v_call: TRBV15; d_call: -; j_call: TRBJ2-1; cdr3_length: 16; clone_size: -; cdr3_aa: CATSRDLAVPYNEQFF; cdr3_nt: TGTGCCACCAGCAGAGATTTGGCCGTGCCCTACAATGAGCAGTTCTTC
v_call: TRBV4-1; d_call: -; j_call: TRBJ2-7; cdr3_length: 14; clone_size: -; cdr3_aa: CASTRGLNAYEQYF; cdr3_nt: TGCGCCAGCACCAGGGGACTAAATGCTTACGAGCAGTACTTC
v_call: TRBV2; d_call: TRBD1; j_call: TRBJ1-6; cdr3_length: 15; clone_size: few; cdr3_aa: CASSWGGQGRSPLHF; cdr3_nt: TGTGCCAGCAGTTGGGGCGGACAGGGTCGATCACCCCTCCACTTT
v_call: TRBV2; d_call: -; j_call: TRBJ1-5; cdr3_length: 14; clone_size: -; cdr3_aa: CASSLFPSNQPQHF; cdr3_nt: TGTGCCAGCAGCCTGTTCCCTAGCAATCAGCCCCAGCATTTT
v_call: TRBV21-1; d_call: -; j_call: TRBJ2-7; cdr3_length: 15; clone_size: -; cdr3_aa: CASSKWATRRLKQYF; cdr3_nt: TGTGCCAGCAGCAAATGGGCGACCCGCAGGCTCAAGCAGTACTTC
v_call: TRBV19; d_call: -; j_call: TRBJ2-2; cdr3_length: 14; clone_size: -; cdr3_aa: CASSIARETGELFF; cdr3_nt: TGTGCCAGTAGTATAGCCAGGGAAACCGGGGAGCTGTTTTTT
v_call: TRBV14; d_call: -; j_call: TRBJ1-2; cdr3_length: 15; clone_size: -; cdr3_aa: CASSQGTASNYGYTF; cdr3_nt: TGTGCCAGCAGCCAAGGGACAGCTTCTAACTATGGCTACACCTTC
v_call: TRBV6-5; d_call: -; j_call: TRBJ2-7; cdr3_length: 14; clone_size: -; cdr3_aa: CASSRAAGAYEQYF; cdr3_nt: TGTGCCAGCAGCCGCGCTGCAGGGGCCTACGAGCAGTACTTC
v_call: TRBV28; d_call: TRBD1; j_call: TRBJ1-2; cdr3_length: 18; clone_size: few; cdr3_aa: CASSYPRIGQAYLYGYTF; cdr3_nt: TGTGCCAGCAGTTACCCCCGCATTGGACAGGCCTACCTCTATGGCTACACCTTC
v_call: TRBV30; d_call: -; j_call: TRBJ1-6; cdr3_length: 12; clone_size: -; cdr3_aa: CAWGGVNSPLHF; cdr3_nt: TGTGCCTGGGGCGGAGTTAATTCACCCCTCCACTTT
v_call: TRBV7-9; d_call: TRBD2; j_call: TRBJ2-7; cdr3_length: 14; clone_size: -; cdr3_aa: CASSVSGRAYEQYF; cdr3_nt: TGTGCCAGCAGCGTCAGCGGGAGGGCCTACGAGCAGTACTTC
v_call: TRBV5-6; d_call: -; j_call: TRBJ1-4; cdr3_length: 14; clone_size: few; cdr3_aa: CASSLGRANEKLFF; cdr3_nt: TGTGCCAGCAGCTTGGGCAGGGCAAATGAAAAACTGTTTTTT
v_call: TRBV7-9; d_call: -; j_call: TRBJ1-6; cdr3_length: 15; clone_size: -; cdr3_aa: CASSFENSYNSPLHF; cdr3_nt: TGTGCCAGCAGCTTCGAGAACTCCTATAATTCACCCCTCCACTTT
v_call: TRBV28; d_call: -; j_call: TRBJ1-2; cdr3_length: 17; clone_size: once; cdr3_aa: CASSPGHSGLGSYGYTF; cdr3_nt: TGTGCCAGCAGCCCAGGGCACTCAGGGCTGGGTTCGTATGGCTACACCTTC
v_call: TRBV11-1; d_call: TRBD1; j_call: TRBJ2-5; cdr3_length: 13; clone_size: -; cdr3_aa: CASLDRVQETQYF; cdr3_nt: TGTGCCAGTCTTGACAGGGTCCAAGAGACCCAGTACTTC
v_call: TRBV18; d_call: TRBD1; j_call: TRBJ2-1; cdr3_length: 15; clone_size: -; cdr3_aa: CASLAGTGGINEQFF; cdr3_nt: TGTGCCAGCCTAGCCGGGACAGGGGGAATAAATGAGCAGTTCTTC
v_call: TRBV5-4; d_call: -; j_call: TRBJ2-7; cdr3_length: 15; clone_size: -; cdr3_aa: CASSLRPGKGYEQYF; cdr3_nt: TGTGCCAGCAGCCTAAGGCCAGGGAAGGGCTACGAGCAGTACTTC
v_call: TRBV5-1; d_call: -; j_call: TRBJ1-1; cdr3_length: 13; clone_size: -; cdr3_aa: CASSFSESTEAFF; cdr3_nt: TGCGCCAGCAGCTTTTCGGAGTCCACTGAAGCTTTCTTT
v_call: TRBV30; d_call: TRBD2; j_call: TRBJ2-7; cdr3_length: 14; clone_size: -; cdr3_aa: CAWRGGGRLYEQYF; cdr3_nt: TGTGCCTGGAGAGGAGGCGGGAGGTTATACGAGCAGTACTTC
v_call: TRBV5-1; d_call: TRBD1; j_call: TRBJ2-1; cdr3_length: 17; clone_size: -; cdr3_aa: CASSPTPSGTGSNEQFF; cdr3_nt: TGCGCCAGCAGCCCGACACCTTCCGGGACAGGGTCCAATGAGCAGTTCTTC
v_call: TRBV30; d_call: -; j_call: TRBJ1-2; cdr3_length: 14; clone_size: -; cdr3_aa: CAWSGRLPLYGYTF; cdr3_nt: TGTGCCTGGAGTGGTCGTCTCCCTCTCTATGGCTACACCTTC
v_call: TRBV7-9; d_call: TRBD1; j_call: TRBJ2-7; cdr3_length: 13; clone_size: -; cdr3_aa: CASSIGTGREQYF; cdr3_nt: TGTGCCAGCAGCATCGGGACAGGGAGAGAGCAGTACTTC
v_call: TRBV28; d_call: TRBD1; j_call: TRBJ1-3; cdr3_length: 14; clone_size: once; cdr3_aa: CASSRQGARDTIYF; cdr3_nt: TGTGCCAGCAGTAGGCAGGGGGCCCGAGACACCATATATTTT
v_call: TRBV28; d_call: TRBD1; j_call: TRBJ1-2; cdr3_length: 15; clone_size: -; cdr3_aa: CASSSHGQGNYGYTF; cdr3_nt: TGTGCCAGCAGTTCTCATGGACAGGGGAACTATGGCTACACCTTC